Listed below are T cell receptor beta chains from one sample, sequenced in a study of CD8+ T cells in alopecia areata. The data were produced by immunoSEQ multiplex PCR, yet TCRdb's version contains in-frame clones alone and is incomplete. The table shows 200,000 to 250,000 clones, with approximately 53% occurring only once. The sequencing input was CD8+ T cells sorted from blood. These receptors originate from a human donor in good health. Each CDR3 is given with its conserved first and last residue. Clone size appears in some rows only: once, few, many, or a class for an expanded clone.

TRBV19,TRBJ1-2,.,14,CASSEVGPGYGYTF
TRBV5-1,TRBJ2-7,.,14,CASSGTGGLREQYF
TRBV5-1,TRBJ2-2,few,16,CASSYGGNSNTGELFF
TRBV7-9,TRBJ1-1,.,10,CASSPGEAFF
TRBV9,TRBJ2-3,.,15,CASRPGGLSTDTQYF
TRBV4-2,TRBJ2-5,.,14,CASSFGGREGTQYF
TRBV5-1,TRBJ1-6,.,15,CASSPDRGRGSPLHF
TRBV5-4,TRBJ2-7,.,15,CASSFAASAPYEQYF
TRBV4-1,TRBJ2-7,once,15,CASSSGQGASYEQYF
TRBV5-6,TRBJ1-2,.,15,CASSSGDRGDYGYTF
TRBV21-1,TRBJ2-3,few,16,CASSLPPGGVTDTQYF
TRBV29-1,TRBJ2-7,.,12,CSVDLGTEEQYF
TRBV5-6,TRBJ2-1,few,17,CASSSMMGTGRSDEQFF
TRBV5-1,TRBJ2-1,.,15,CASSLAGGEVDEQFF
TRBV25-1,TRBJ2-7,.,16,CASSPLYQTASYEQYF
TRBV11-2,TRBJ2-5,.,16,CASSLNSGGFQETQYF
TRBV18,TRBJ2-7,few,12,CASSDRKVEQYF
TRBV9,TRBJ2-2,once,15,CASSVVPVGTGELFF
TRBV29-1,TRBJ2-7,few,12,CSVADNRPEQYF
TRBV30,TRBJ1-1,.,13,CAWSVLGNTEAFF
TRBV9,TRBJ2-5,.,14,CASSVERGPGTQYF
TRBV27,TRBJ2-3,.,14,CASSSLALTDTQYF
TRBV13,TRBJ1-5,.,15,CASSLGHDSNQPQHF
TRBV13,TRBJ1-2,few,15,CASSLGGSLNYGYTF
TRBV30,TRBJ2-3,.,15,CAWSVIGGATDTQYF
TRBV5-4,TRBJ1-2,.,14,CASSLEGDNYGYTF
TRBV4-1,TRBJ2-5,.,13,CASRGTVRETQYF
TRBV7-2,TRBJ1-5,.,17,CASSLAPRARSDQPQHF
TRBV11-2,TRBJ2-7,.,13,CASSTWNTYEQYF
TRBV27,TRBJ1-4,few,15,CASSLSLAYGEKLFF
TRBV25-1,TRBJ2-2,.,10,CATPPGELFF
TRBV19,TRBJ1-1,.,13,CASSNGMNTEAFF
TRBV15,TRBJ1-1,few,15,CATSRDRTAPTEAFF
TRBV4-1,TRBJ2-3,.,15,CASSQESPRSDTQYF
TRBV6-5,TRBJ1-2,once,15,CASSYGPLPNYGYTF
TRBV29-1,TRBJ1-1,few,15,CSVDPDRGGNTEAFF
TRBV5-6,TRBJ2-5,.,13,CASTPLGEETQYF
TRBV30,TRBJ1-2,.,13,CAWSVEHNYGYTF
TRBV2,TRBJ1-1,.,13,CASSADRGGTAFF
TRBV4-1,TRBJ2-7,.,14,CASSHLGGVREQYF
TRBV29-1,TRBJ2-1,.,14,CSVDLAGGNNEQFF
TRBV28,TRBJ1-2,once,16,CASSFRAGERDHGYTF
TRBV7-8,TRBJ2-5,few,12,CASSLTGDTQYF
TRBV7-9,TRBJ1-6,.,13,CASSFRDNSPLHF
TRBV27,TRBJ2-7,.,15,CASSLQGASPYEQYF
TRBV15,TRBJ1-2,few,11,CATSGSYGYTF
TRBV5-1,TRBJ2-7,few,15,CASSLAGPPVNEQYF
TRBV7-9,TRBJ1-4,few,14,CASSNKQGREKLFF
TRBV30,TRBJ2-7,.,14,CAWSGTGGLREQYF
TRBV4-1,TRBJ2-1,.,12,CASSQASTMRFF
TRBV5-5,TRBJ2-7,many,11,CASSLTSEQYF
TRBV9,TRBJ1-3,.,15,CASSVQGLVGNTIYF
TRBV10-3,TRBJ2-7,few,13,CAISQPWAYEQYF
TRBV23-1,TRBJ2-7,few,14,CASSCRTASYEQYF
TRBV12-5,TRBJ1-2,.,15,CASGPQQGRIYGYTF